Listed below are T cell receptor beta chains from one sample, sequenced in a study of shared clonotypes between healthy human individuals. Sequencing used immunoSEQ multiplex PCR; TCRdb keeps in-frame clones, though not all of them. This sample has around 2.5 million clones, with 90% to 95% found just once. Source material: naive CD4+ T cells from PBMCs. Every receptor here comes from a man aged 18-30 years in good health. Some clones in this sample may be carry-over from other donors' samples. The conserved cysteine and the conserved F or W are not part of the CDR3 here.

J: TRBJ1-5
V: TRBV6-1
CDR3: ASSELAVTSNQPQH

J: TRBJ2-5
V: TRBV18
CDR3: ASSPWDGKETQY

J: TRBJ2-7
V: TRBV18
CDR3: ASSPDRDPREQY

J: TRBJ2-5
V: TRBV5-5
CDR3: ASSGQNHGETQY

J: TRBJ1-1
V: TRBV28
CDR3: ASSPGAMNTEAF

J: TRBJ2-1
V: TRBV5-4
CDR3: ASSPRQGAGNEQF

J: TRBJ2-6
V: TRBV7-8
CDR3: ASSFLTGANVLT

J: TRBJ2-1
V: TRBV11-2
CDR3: ASSPMVTSGTGEQF

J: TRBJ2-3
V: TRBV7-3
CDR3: ASSLSGYTDTQY

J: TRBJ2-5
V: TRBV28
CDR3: ASTLWGGGRETQY

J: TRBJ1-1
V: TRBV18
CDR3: ASSPGPPWGNTEAF

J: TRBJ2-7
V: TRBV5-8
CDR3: ASSLGYSYEQY